This T cell receptor beta chain was documented in a study of blood T cell repertoires in COVID-19. About the research overall: Some COVID-19 samples were acute and others convalescent; all came from the United States, Italy and Spain.

This CDR3 has 13 residues. Germline V gene lookup returns CDR1 MNHEY and CDR2 SVGAGI. With 8 bases removed from V and 2 bases from J, the gap between germline ends came to 12 bases. Measured with immunoSEQ multiplex PCR; TCRdb has only the in-frame clones, and not every one. Found here are 190,000 or so clones, around 87% of them singletons; the top ten hold about 2.5%. The receptor's source is a man between 35 and 55 years old with active or convalescent COVID-19. Input material: peripheral blood. This chain joins TRBV6-5 and TRBJ1-2; D unclear. CDR3 bases: TGTGCCAGCTCCGGAGCTTTCAACTATGGCTACACCTTC. Encoded protein: CASSGAFNYGYTF.